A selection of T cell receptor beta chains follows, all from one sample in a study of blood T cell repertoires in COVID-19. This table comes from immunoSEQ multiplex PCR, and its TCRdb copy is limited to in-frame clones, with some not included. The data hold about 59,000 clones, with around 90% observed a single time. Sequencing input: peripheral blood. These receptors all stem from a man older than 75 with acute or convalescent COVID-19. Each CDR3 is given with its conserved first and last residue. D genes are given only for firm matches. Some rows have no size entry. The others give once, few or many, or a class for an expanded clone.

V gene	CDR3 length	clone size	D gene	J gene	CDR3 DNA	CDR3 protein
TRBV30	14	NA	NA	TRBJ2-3	TGTGCCTGGAAAAGAGGCCCGAGCACAGATACGCAGTATTTT	CAWKRGPSTDTQYF
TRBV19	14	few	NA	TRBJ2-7	TGTGCCAGTAGCTCTGGGGGGTTTACCTACGAGCAGTACTTC	CASSSGGFTYEQYF
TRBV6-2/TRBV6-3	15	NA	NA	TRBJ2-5	TGTGCCAGCAGTTACAGCGGCACTAAGGGAGAGACCCAGTACTTC	CASSYSGTKGETQYF
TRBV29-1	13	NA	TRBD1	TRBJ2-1	TGCAGCGTTGACCCCGGGACAGGGATTGAGCAGTTCTTC	CSVDPGTGIEQFF
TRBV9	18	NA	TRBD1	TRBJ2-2	TGTGCCAGCAGCGTGGTTGACAGGGGATACGCGAACACCGGGGAGCTGTTTTTT	CASSVVDRGYANTGELFF
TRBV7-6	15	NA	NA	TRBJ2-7	TGTGCCAGCAGCTTAGTTGCAGGCCCTCCCCACGAGCAGTACTTC	CASSLVAGPPHEQYF
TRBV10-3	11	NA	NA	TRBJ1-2	TGTGCCACTCAGGACTTCTATGGCTACACCTTC	CATQDFYGYTF
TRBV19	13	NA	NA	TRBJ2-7	TGTGCCAGTAGTATAAGCGTTCAGCGGGAGCAGTACTTC	CASSISVQREQYF
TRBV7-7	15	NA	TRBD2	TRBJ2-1	TGTGCCAGCAGCTACGGGACTAGCGGAAACAATGAGCAGTTCTTC	CASSYGTSGNNEQFF
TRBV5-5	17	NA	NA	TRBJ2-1	TGTGCCAGCAGCCACCTCGGACACCAGAGCTCCTACAATGAGCAGTTCTTC	CASSHLGHQSSYNEQFF
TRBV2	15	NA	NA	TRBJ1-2	TGTGCCAGCAGTCCAAACACAGGGTTAGTGGATGGCTACACCTTC	CASSPNTGLVDGYTF
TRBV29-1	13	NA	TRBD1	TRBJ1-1	TGCAGCGCCAGGACAGGGGAGAACACTGAAGCTTTCTTT	CSARTGENTEAFF
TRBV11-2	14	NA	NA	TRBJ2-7	TGTGCCAGCAGCTTAGCGTACGGGGGATCCGAGCAGTACTTC	CASSLAYGGSEQYF
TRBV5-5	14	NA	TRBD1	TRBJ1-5	TGTGCCAGCAGCTTTGGACAGGGCCATCAGCCCCAGCATTTT	CASSFGQGHQPQHF
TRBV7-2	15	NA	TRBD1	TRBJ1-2	TGTGCCAGCAGCTTAGTTCCGGGACAGATCTATGGCTACACCTTC	CASSLVPGQIYGYTF
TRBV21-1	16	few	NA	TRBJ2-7	TGTGCCAGCAGCAGGACTAGCGGGGGGCCCTCCTACGAGCAGTACTTC	CASSRTSGGPSYEQYF
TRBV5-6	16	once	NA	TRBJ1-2	TGTGCCAGCAGCTTGATTTCGGTCCTCCGAAGTGTTGGCTACACCTTC	CASSLISVLRSVGYTF
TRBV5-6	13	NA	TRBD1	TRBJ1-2	TGTGCCAGCAGCTTGTTGACAGGGGACGGCTACACCTTC	CASSLLTGDGYTF
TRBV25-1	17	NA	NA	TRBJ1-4	TGTGCCAGCAGTGAGGGCGGTGGGGGGATGACTAATGAAAAACTGTTTTTT	CASSEGGGGMTNEKLFF
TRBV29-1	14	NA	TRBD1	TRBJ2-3	TGCAGCGTTGAAAGGACAGGGGAGACAGATACGCAGTATTTT	CSVERTGETDTQYF
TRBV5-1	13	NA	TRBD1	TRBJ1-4	TGCGCCAGCAGCGCATCACAGGGGGAAAAACTGTTTTTT	CASSASQGEKLFF
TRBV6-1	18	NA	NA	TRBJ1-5	TGTGCCAGCAGTGGCGCCGGGTCCCGGGGTGGTGGCAATCAGCCCCAGCATTTT	CASSGAGSRGGGNQPQHF
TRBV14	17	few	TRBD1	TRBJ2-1	TGTGCCAGCAGCCAATATCCGGGACAGGGCTCCTACAATGAGCAGTTCTTC	CASSQYPGQGSYNEQFF
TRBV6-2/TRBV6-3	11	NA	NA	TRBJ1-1	TGTGCCAGCAGTATCGGCACTGAAGCTTTCTTT	CASSIGTEAFF
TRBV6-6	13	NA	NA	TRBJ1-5	TGTGCCAGCAACGACATTAACAATCAGCCCCAGCATTTT	CASNDINNQPQHF
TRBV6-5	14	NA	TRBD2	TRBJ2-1	TGTGCCAGCAGAGTTGCGGGGGTCTACAATGAGCAGTTCTTC	CASRVAGVYNEQFF
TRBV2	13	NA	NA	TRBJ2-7	TGTGCCAGCAGTCCCGACAGCTCCTACGAGCAGTACTTC	CASSPDSSYEQYF
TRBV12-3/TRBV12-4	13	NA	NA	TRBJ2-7	TGTGCCAGCAGGCACAACAGGGAGAACGAGCAGTACTTC	CASRHNRENEQYF
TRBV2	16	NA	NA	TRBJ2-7	TGTGCCAGCAGTGAATCTGGTGGTACAGGGAGCTACGAGCAGTACTTC	CASSESGGTGSYEQYF